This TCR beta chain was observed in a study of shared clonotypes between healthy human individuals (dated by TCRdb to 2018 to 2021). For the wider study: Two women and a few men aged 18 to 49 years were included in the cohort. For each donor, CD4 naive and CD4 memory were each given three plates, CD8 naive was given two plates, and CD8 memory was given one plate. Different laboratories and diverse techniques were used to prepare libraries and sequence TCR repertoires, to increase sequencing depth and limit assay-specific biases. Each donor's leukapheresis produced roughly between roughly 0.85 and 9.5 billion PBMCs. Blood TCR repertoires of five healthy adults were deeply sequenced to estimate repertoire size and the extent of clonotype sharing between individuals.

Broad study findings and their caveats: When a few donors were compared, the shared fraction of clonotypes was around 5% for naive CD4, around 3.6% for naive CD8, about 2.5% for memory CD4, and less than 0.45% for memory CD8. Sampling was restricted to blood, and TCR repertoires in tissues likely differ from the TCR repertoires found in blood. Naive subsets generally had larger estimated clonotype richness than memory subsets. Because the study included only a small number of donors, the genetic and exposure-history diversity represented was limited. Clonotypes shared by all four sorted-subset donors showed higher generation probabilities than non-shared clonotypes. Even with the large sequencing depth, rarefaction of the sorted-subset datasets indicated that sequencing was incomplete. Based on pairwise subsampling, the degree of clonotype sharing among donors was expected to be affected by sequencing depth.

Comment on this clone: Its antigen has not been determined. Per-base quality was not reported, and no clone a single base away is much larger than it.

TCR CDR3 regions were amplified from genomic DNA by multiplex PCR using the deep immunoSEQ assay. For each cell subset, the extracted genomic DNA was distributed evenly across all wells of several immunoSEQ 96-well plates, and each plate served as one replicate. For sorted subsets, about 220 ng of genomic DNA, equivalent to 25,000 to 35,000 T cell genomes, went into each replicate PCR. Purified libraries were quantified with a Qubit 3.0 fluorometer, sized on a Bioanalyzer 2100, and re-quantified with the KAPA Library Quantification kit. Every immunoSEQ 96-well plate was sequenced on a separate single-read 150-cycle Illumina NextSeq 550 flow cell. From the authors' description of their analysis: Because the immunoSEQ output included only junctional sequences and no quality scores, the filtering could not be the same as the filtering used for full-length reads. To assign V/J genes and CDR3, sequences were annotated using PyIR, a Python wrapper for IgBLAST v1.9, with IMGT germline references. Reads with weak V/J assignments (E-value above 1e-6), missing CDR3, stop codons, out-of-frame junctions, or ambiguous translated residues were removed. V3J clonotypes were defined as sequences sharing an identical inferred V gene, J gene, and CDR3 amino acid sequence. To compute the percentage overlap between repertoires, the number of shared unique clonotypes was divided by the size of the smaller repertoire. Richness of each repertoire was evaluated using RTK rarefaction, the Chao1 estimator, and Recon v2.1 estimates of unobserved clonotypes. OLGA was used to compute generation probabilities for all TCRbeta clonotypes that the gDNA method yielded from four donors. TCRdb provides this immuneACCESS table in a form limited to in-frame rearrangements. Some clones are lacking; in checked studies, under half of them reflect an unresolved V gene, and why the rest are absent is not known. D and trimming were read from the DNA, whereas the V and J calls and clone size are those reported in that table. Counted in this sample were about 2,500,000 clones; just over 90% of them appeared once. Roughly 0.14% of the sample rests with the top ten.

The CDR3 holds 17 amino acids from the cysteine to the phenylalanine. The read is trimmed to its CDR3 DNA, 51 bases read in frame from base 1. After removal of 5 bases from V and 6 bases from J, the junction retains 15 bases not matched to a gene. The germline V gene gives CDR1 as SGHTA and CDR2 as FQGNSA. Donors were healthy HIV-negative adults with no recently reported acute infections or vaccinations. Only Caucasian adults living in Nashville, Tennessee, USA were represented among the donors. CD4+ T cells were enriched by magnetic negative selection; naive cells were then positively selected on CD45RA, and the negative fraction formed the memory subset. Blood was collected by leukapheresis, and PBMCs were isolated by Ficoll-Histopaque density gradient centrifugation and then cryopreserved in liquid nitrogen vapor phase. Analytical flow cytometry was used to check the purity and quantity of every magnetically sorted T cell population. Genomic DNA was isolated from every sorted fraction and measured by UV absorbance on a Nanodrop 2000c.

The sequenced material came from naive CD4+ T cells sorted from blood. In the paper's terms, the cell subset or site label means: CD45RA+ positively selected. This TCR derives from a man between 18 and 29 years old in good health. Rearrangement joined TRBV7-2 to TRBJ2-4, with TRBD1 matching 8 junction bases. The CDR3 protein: CASSPRTGSYITNIQYF. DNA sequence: TGTGCCAGCAGCCCCCGGACAGGGTCATACATAACAAACATTCAGTACTTC.